This T cell receptor (beta chain) was profiled in a study of control samples from healthy donors and cancer patients. This clone was observed a few times. Only in-frame clones appear in the TCRdb table, and some are missing; sequencing was by immunoSEQ multiplex PCR. Of 100,000 to 150,000 clones listed, around 94% are singletons. Germline V gene sequence: CDR1 GTSNPN, CDR2 SVGIG (reference sequence). The CDR3 length is 15 residues. V was trimmed by 3 bases and J by 7 bases, leaving 18 bases between them. Specimen: PBMCs. The chain has TRBV30 and TRBJ2-2, with D tentatively TRBD1 or TRBD2 (5 bases each). The clonotype comes from a man aged 80 or over with head and neck cancer. The CDR3 sequence: CAWSRRMARGGELFF. The CDR3 DNA follows: TGTGCCTGGAGCCGACGGATGGCGAGGGGCGGGGAGCTGTTTTTT.